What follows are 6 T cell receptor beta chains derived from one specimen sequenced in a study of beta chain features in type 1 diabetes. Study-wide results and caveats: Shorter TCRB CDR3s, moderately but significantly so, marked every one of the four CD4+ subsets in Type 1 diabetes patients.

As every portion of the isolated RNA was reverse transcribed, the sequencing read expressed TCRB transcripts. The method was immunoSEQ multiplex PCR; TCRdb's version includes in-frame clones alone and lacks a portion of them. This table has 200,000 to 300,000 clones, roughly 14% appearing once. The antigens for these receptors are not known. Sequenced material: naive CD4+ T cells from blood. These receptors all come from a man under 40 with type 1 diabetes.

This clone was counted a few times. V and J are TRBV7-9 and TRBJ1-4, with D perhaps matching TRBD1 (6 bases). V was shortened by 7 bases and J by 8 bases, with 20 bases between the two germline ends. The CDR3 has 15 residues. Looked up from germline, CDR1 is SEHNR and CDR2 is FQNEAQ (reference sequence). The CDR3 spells CASKPSGGLSEKLFF. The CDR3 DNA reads TGTGCCAGCAAACCCTCCGGGGGGCTCAGCGAAAAACTGTTTTTT.

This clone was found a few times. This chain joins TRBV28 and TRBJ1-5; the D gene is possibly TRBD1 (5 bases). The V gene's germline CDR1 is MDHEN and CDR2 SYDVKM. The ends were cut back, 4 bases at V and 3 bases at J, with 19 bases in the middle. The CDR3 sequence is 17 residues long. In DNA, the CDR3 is TGTGCCAGCAGTTCCCCACAGCGTACAGGCCTCAATCAGCCCCAGCATTTT. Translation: CASSSPQRTGLNQPQHF.

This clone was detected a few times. CDR3 bases: TGCGCCAGCAGCTTGTATGGGACAGGGGGAGAGACCCAGTACTTC. Translating it yields CASSLYGTGGETQYF. The chain couples TRBV5-1 to TRBJ2-5; 11 positions agree with TRBD1. CDR1 SGHRS and CDR2 YFSETQ come from the germline V gene. The CDR3 loop spans 15 amino acids. V was pared by 1 base and J by 4 bases, with 3 bases of the junction left unmatched.

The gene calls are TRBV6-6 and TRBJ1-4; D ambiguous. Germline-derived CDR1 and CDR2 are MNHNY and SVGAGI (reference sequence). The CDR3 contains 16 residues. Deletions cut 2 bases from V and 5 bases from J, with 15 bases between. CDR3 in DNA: TGTGCCAGCAGTTACCAATTCCGAGAGTCAAATGAAAAACTGTTTTTT. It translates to CASSYQFRESNEKLFF.

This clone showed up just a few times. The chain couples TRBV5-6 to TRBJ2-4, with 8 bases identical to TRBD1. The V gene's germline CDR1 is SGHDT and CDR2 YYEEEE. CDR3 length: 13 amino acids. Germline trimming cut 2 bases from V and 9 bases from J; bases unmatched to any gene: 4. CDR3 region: CASSFGTGGIQYF. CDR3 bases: TGTGCCAGCAGCTTTGGGACAGGCGGCATTCAGTACTTC.

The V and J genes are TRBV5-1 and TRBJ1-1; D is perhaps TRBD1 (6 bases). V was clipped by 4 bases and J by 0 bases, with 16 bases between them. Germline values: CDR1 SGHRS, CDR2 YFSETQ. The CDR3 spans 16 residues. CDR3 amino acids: CASSPQPGDLNTEAFF. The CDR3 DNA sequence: TGCGCCAGCAGCCCACAGCCAGGGGACCTGAACACTGAAGCTTTCTTT.